The clone carrying this TCR beta chain has only a few counts. V lost 4 bases, J lost 3 bases, and 13 bases lay in between. The germline gives CDR1 DFQATT, CDR2 SNEGSKA (reference sequence). The CDR3 runs 14 residues. TCRdb re-analysed the 5' RACE reads in MiXCR, keeping a single row per CDR3 protein. The table lists some 80,000 distinct CDR3 sequences, 9.5% to 15% of them singletons. This record comes from a study of early T cells in non-severe SARS-CoV-2 infection. The chain combines TRBV20-1 with TRBJ1-5; D not certain. The input for sequencing was whole blood, taken at baseline. This sequence originates from an adult who was a healthcare worker with PCR-confirmed SARS-CoV-2 infection or an uninfected control (not recorded which). The donor label of this sample is uncertain. The CDR3 sequence: CSAKEGAPNQPQHF. The CDR3 bases are TGCAGTGCTAAAGAAGGAGCCCCCAATCAGCCCCAGCATTTT.